This T cell receptor beta chain is from a study of early T cells in non-severe SARS-CoV-2 infection. Study at large: Chains stayed unpaired after sequencing of bulk RNA from unsorted whole blood.

The TCR library protocol was used to attach unique molecular identifiers. These identifiers were attached to individual cDNA molecules. TCRdb reprocessed the 5' RACE reads via MiXCR and lists one record per CDR3 protein. This table has about 69,000 distinct CDR3 sequences, roughly a tenth appearing once. This clonotype was detected many times. V lost 3 bases and J 2 bases, leaving 9 bases between the germline ends. The CDR3 is 14 amino acids. Germline-derived CDR1 and CDR2 are LNHNV and YYDKDF (reference sequence). The clonotype originates from an adult who was a healthcare worker with PCR-confirmed SARS-CoV-2 infection or an uninfected control (not recorded which). Sequences were obtained from whole blood. This chain joins TRBV15 and TRBJ2-3; D unresolved. CDR3 sequence reads: CATSSTRDTDTQYF. As DNA, the CDR3 is TGTGCCACCAGCAGTACAAGAGACACAGATACGCAGTATTTT.